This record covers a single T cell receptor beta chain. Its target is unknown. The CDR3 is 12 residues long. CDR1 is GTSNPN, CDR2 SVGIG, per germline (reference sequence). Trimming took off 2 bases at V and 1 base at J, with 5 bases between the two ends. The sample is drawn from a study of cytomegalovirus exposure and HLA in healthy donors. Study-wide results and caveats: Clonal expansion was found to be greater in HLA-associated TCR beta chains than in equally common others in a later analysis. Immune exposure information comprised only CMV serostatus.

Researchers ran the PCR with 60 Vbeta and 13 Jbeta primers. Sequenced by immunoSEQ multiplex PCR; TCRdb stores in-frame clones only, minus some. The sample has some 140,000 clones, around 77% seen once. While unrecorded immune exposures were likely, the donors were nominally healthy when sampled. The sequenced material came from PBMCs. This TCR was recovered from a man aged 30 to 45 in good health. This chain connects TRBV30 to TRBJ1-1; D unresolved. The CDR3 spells CAWSHKNTEAFF. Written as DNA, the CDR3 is TGTGCCTGGAGTCACAAGAACACTGAAGCTTTCTTT.